The present TCR beta chain was sequenced within a study of shared clonotypes between healthy human individuals. Study-level findings and limits: Shared across a few donors were roughly 4.7% of the naive CD4 clonotypes. Estimated richness values were generally larger in naive subsets than in memory subsets.

Some clones are missing from TCRdb's copy, which holds only in-frame ones; the method was immunoSEQ multiplex PCR. The table shows about 1.1 million clones, with approximately 80% occurring only once. CDR1 KGHSH and CDR2 LQKENI come from the germline V gene. This CDR3 has 16 amino acids. The V segment lost 4 bases and the J segment 0 bases; nucleotides outside the gene matches: 5. A note on this clone: Its specificity is unknown.

The receptor was derived from a man between 18 and 35 years old in good health. Some clones in this sample may be carry-over from other donors' samples. The sample consisted of memory CD4+ T cells from PBMCs. Documented subset: CD45RA-negative fraction. This sequence joins TRBV18 and TRBJ2-2, with 7 bases lining up with TRBD1. In DNA, the CDR3 is TGTGCCAGCTCACGACAGGGAGCAGCGAACACCGGGGAGCTGTTTTTT. This encodes CASSRQGAANTGELFF.